The rows below give T cell receptor beta chains drawn from one sample of a study of T cell clonotyping in hematopoietic cell transplantation. TCRdb's table, derived via immunoSEQ multiplex PCR, lists solely in-frame clones and lacks some. The table lists 49,000 or so clones, about four fifths of them singletons. This specimen was peripheral blood mononuclear cells, taken before stem cell transplant. The receptors here all came from a man between 60 and 75 years old with myelodysplastic syndrome. Some clones in this sample may be carry-over from other donors' samples. CDR3s include the opening cysteine and the closing phenylalanine or tryptophan. D genes are given only for firm matches. Some rows have no size entry. The others give once, few or many, or a class for an expanded clone.

V: TRBV10-3
D: TRBD1
length: 14
J: TRBJ1-2
size: NA
CDR3: CAISGRDRDYGYTF
DNA: TGTGCCATCAGTGGACGGGACAGAGACTATGGCTACACCTTC

V: TRBV19
D: NA
length: 15
J: TRBJ1-1
size: once
CDR3: CASSIGIWGGTEAFF
DNA: TGTGCCAGTAGTATAGGGATCTGGGGAGGCACTGAAGCTTTCTTT

V: TRBV10-3
D: NA
length: 12
J: TRBJ2-1
size: NA
CDR3: CAISESAAEQFF
DNA: TGTGCCATCAGTGAGTCTGCGGCGGAGCAGTTCTTC

V: TRBV5-6
D: NA
length: 13
J: TRBJ2-5
size: few
CDR3: CASSYHSPETQYF
DNA: TGTGCCAGCAGCTACCACAGTCCAGAGACCCAGTACTTC

V: TRBV7-9
D: NA
length: 14
J: TRBJ2-7
size: NA
CDR3: CASSFGGESYEQYF
DNA: TGTGCCAGCAGCTTTGGCGGCGAATCCTACGAGCAGTACTTC

V: TRBV6-6
D: NA
length: 14
J: TRBJ1-2
size: NA
CDR3: CASSYSLQGGGYTF
DNA: TGTGCCAGCAGTTACTCATTGCAGGGAGGGGGCTACACCTTC

V: TRBV4-1
D: NA
length: 13
J: TRBJ2-3
size: NA
CDR3: CASSRGLGDTQYF
DNA: TGCGCCAGCAGCCGGGGTCTGGGAGATACGCAGTATTTT

V: TRBV19
D: NA
length: 15
J: TRBJ1-2
size: NA
CDR3: CASLPTGVVLYGYTF
DNA: TGTGCCAGTTTACCGACAGGAGTGGTACTCTATGGCTACACCTTC

V: TRBV5-4
D: TRBD1
length: 14
J: TRBJ1-2
size: NA
CDR3: CASSFVGQGNGYTF
DNA: TGTGCCAGCAGCTTCGTGGGACAGGGTAATGGCTACACCTTC

V: TRBV30
D: TRBD1
length: 15
J: TRBJ2-5
size: NA
CDR3: CAWSEGYRGQETQYF
DNA: TGTGCCTGGAGTGAGGGGTACAGGGGGCAAGAGACCCAGTACTTC

V: TRBV5-1
D: NA
length: 15
J: TRBJ2-1
size: NA
CDR3: CASSLGGLGRGEQFF
DNA: TGCGCCAGCAGCTTGGGGGGACTCGGTCGGGGTGAGCAGTTCTTC

V: TRBV30
D: NA
length: 12
J: TRBJ1-5
size: NA
CDR3: CAWSGQNQPQHF
DNA: TGTGCCTGGAGTGGGCAAAATCAGCCCCAGCATTTT

V: TRBV29-1
D: NA
length: 15
J: TRBJ2-3
size: NA
CDR3: CSVDYSGGLTDTQYF
DNA: TGCAGCGTTGATTACTCCGGCGGACTCACAGATACGCAGTATTTT

V: TRBV6-6
D: TRBD1
length: 16
J: TRBJ1-6
size: NA
CDR3: CASSYLPGQGNSPLHF
DNA: TGTGCCAGCAGTTACCTTCCCGGACAGGGCAATTCACCCCTCCACTTT

V: TRBV18
D: NA
length: 13
J: TRBJ1-1
size: NA
CDR3: CASSQGIATEAFF
DNA: TGTGCCAGCTCACAGGGTATCGCCACTGAAGCTTTCTTT

V: TRBV2
D: TRBD2
length: 14
J: TRBJ2-2
size: NA
CDR3: CASSGEGNTGELFF
DNA: TGTGCCAGCAGTGGGGAGGGGAACACCGGGGAGCTGTTTTTT

V: TRBV5-6
D: NA
length: 15
J: TRBJ2-3
size: NA
CDR3: CASSGTVASTDTQYF
DNA: TGTGCCAGCAGCGGGACGGTAGCTAGCACAGATACGCAGTATTTT

V: TRBV6-6
D: NA
length: 12
J: TRBJ1-2
size: NA
CDR3: CASRQEGSGYTF
DNA: TGTGCCAGCAGGCAGGAGGGGAGTGGCTACACCTTC

V: TRBV6-6
D: NA
length: 14
J: TRBJ1-1
size: NA
CDR3: CASSYDRTNTEAFF
DNA: TGTGCCAGCAGTTATGACAGAACGAACACTGAAGCTTTCTTT

V: TRBV6-5
D: NA
length: 13
J: TRBJ1-1
size: NA
CDR3: CASSKTANTEAFF
DNA: TGTGCCAGCAGTAAGACAGCAAACACTGAAGCTTTCTTT

V: TRBV5-6
D: TRBD1
length: 18
J: TRBJ2-1
size: NA
CDR3: CASSLVRSRTGPLNEQFF
DNA: TGTGCCAGCAGCTTGGTTCGTTCTCGGACAGGGCCTTTGAATGAGCAGTTCTTC

V: TRBV6-5
D: NA
length: 14
J: TRBJ1-4
size: NA
CDR3: CASSFQAGREKLFF
DNA: TGTGCCAGCAGTTTTCAGGCTGGGAGGGAAAAACTGTTTTTT

V: TRBV28
D: NA
length: 12
J: TRBJ1-3
size: NA
CDR3: CASRTTGNTIYF
DNA: TGTGCCAGCAGGACAACTGGAAACACCATATATTTT

V: TRBV30
D: NA
length: 14
J: TRBJ2-2
size: NA
CDR3: CAWSVEAETGELFF
DNA: TGTGCCTGGAGTGTTGAAGCGGAAACCGGGGAGCTGTTTTTT

V: TRBV19
D: NA
length: 17
J: TRBJ2-2
size: NA
CDR3: CASRQVTGGTNTGELFF
DNA: TGTGCCAGTAGGCAAGTGACCGGGGGCACGAACACCGGGGAGCTGTTTTTT

V: TRBV13
D: NA
length: 13
J: TRBJ2-7
size: NA
CDR3: CASSLVSYYEQYF
DNA: TGTGCCAGCAGCTTAGTCAGCTATTACGAGCAGTACTTC

V: TRBV11-2
D: TRBD2
length: 15
J: TRBJ2-3
size: few
CDR3: CASSLTGLAGDTQYF
DNA: TGTGCCAGCAGCTTAACGGGACTAGCAGGAGATACGCAGTATTTT

V: TRBV2
D: NA
length: 13
J: TRBJ1-6
size: few
CDR3: CASSAVQLPPLHF
DNA: TGTGCCAGCAGTGCCGTACAGCTCCCACCCCTCCACTTT

V: TRBV9
D: NA
length: 17
J: TRBJ1-1
size: NA
CDR3: CASSVEALAGANTEAFF
DNA: TGTGCCAGCAGCGTAGAGGCGTTAGCAGGGGCGAACACTGAAGCTTTCTTT

V: TRBV7-9
D: TRBD2
length: 14
J: TRBJ2-5
size: NA
CDR3: CASSLGLAGRTQYF
DNA: TGTGCCAGCAGCTTGGGTCTAGCGGGACGGACCCAGTACTTC

V: TRBV11-2
D: TRBD1
length: 15
J: TRBJ2-2
size: NA
CDR3: CASYGQQGITGELFF
DNA: TGTGCCAGCTATGGACAACAGGGGATTACCGGGGAGCTGTTTTTT